Below, 24 T cell receptor beta chains from the same sample are listed, as sequenced in a study of long-term antiretroviral therapy in people with HIV. Running of the v3.0 immunoSEQ assay took place at survey level. Sequenced by immunoSEQ multiplex PCR; TCRdb stores in-frame clones only, minus some. The sample consists of 15,000 to 20,000 clones, 79% of them appearing once. The input for sequencing was unsorted PBMCs, taken 2.3 years after starting antiretroviral therapy. All receptors derive from a woman in her forties with HIV.

This clone was counted only a few times. The rearrangement uses TRBV11-2 and TRBJ2-7, with 10 bases that match TRBD1. This CDR3 region has 12 residues. CDR1 and CDR2 from the germline V gene are SGHAT and FQNNGV. The CDR3 region is CATGTGVYEQYF. The CDR3 nucleotides read TGTGCTACCGGGACAGGGGTCTACGAGCAGTACTTC.

This chain connects TRBV30 to TRBJ2-5; D gene ambiguous. This CDR3 has 11 residues. V was clipped by 6 bases and J by 2 bases, with 7 bases between them. Germline CDR1 and CDR2: GTSNPN and SVGIG (reference sequence). For the CDR3, the DNA is TGTGCCTGTTCAGAACAAGAGACCCAGTACTTC. As protein: CACSEQETQYF.

This chain joins TRBV6-6 and TRBJ1-1; D remains ambiguous. The CDR3 consists of 13 residues. V lost 6 bases to trimming and J lost 1 base, with 9 bases between them. Germline CDR1 reads MNHNY; CDR2 reads SVGAGI (reference sequence). Here the CDR3 DNA reads TGTGCCAGCAGCCTGACGGGGAACACTGAAGCTTTCTTT. Translating it yields CASSLTGNTEAFF.

The chain carries TRBV10-3 and TRBJ1-1; D gene unclear. Per germline, CDR1 ENHRY and CDR2 SYGVKD. V was cut by 0 bases and J by 5 bases, with 4 bases left in between. The CDR3 totals 12 residues. CDR3 region: CAISESRTEAFF. The CDR3 nucleotides are TGTGCCATCAGTGAGTCAAGGACTGAAGCTTTCTTT.

This clone was picked up one time. The chain combines TRBV19 with TRBJ1-1, with D uncertain. The germline V and J ends were trimmed by 2 bases and 4 bases, with 8 bases remaining between them. Germline V lookup: CDR1 LNHDA, CDR2 SQIVND (reference sequence). The CDR3 totals 13 residues. The CDR3 here is CASSISWSTEAFF. The CDR3 nucleotides are TGTGCCAGTAGTATATCATGGTCCACTGAAGCTTTCTTT.

The chain is built from TRBV29-1 and TRBJ2-2; D gene unclear. This CDR3 has 13 amino acids. Trimming took 4 bases from V and 0 from J, leaving 6 bases between them. Germline V gene lookup returns CDR1 SQVTM and CDR2 ANQGSEA. CDR3 in amino acids: CSVVAANTGELFF. The CDR3 DNA sequence: TGCAGCGTTGTAGCAGCGAACACCGGGGAGCTGTTTTTT.

The rearrangement joins TRBV23-1 to TRBJ2-7; 7 nucleotides agree with TRBD1. TRBV23-1 is sorted into the ORF group, with uncertain function. The V and J ends lost 6 bases and 2 bases, in that order; junction bases with no gene match: 4. This CDR3 comprises 13 residues. Written as DNA, the CDR3 is TGCGCCAGCAGATTGGACAGGACCTACGAGCAGTACTTC. This gives the protein CASRLDRTYEQYF.

This clone occurred a few times. The V gene is TRBV14, the J gene TRBJ2-1; maybe TRBD2 (6 bases). This CDR3 has 16 residues. Looked up from germline, CDR1 is SGHDN and CDR2 is FVKESK. The germline V and J ends were trimmed by 4 bases and 0 bases, with 13 bases remaining between them. CDR3 bases: TGTGCCAGCAGCCCCCCCGGGGACTCCTCCTACAATGAGCAGTTCTTC. Translating gives CASSPPGDSSYNEQFF.

The chain employs TRBV9 and TRBJ1-5; tentatively, D is TRBD1 (5 bases). Deletions cut 3 bases from V and 3 bases from J, with 13 bases between. Per the germline V gene, CDR1 is SGDLS and CDR2 is YYNGEE. This CDR3 contains 15 residues. CDR3 nucleotides: TGTGCCAGCAGCGCGGAGGGACGCGTCAATCAGCCCCAGCATTTT. It yields the protein CASSAEGRVNQPQHF.

This CDR3 is CASSIRGPNEKLFF. CDR3 DNA sequence: TGTGCCAGTAGTATTAGGGGACCTAATGAAAAACTGTTTTTT. V gene TRBV19 combines with J gene TRBJ1-4; maybe TRBD1 (5 bases). V shed 3 bases and J shed 3 bases, with 8 bases lying between them. The CDR3 has 14 residues. Germline lookup yields CDR1 LNHDA and CDR2 SQIVND (reference sequence).

V usage is TRBV4-2 and J usage is TRBJ2-3; 9 positions agree with TRBD2. J was trimmed by 3 bases and V by 4 bases; bases with no gene match: 5. The V gene's germline CDR1 is LGHNA and CDR2 YNFKEQ. The CDR3 is 15 residues long. The CDR3 reads CASSPETSGTDTQYF. In DNA, the CDR3 is TGTGCCAGCAGCCCCGAAACTAGCGGGACAGATACGCAGTATTTT.

The J gene is TRBJ2-3, the V gene TRBV5-1; D remains unclear. Trimming stripped 0 bases from V and 6 bases from J, with 8 bases between. The germline V gene encodes CDR1 SGHRS and CDR2 YFSETQ. The CDR3 loop spans 13 amino acids. The CDR3 bases are TGCGCCAGCAGCTTGGGAGAGACCGATACGCAGTATTTT. Protein sequence: CASSLGETDTQYF. Based on the CDR3 plus reference TRBV5-1 and TRBJ2-3, the full variable domain is KAGVTQTPRYLIKTRGQQVTLSCSPISGHRSVSWYQQTPGQGLQFLFEYFSETQRNKGNFPGRFSGRQFSNSRSEMNVSTLELGDSALYLCASSLGETDTQYFGPGTRLTVL.

V and J are TRBV5-1 and TRBJ1-2; D might be TRBD1 (6 bases). This CDR3 spans 13 amino acids. With 4 bases removed from V and 8 bases from J, the gap between germline ends came to 15 bases. Germline CDR1 is SGHRS and CDR2 is YFSETQ. CDR3: CASSQQTGHGYTF. The DNA of the CDR3 is TGCGCCAGCAGCCAACAGACAGGTCACGGCTACACCTTC.

This clone has only a few counts. J is TRBJ1-2 and V is TRBV4-1; weak D call: TRBD1 (6 bases). V was trimmed by 4 bases and J by 4 bases, leaving 13 bases between them. CDR3 size: 14 residues. Germline CDR1 reads MGHRA; CDR2 reads YSYEKL. CDR3 nucleotides: TGCGCCAGCAGCCTACAGGGACCCGGCTATGGCTACACCTTC. The encoded protein is CASSLQGPGYGYTF.

This chain connects TRBV15 to TRBJ2-5, with 8 nucleotides matching TRBD2. The V segment lost 8 bases and the J segment 1 base; nucleotides outside the gene matches: 6. The germline gives CDR1 LNHNV, CDR2 YYDKDF (reference sequence). The CDR3 length is 14 residues. The CDR3 DNA reads TGTGCCACCGCGGGCGGGAGGCTCCAAGAGACCCAGTACTTC. As protein: CATAGGRLQETQYF. Full variable domain (outside the CDR3, taken from reference TRBV15 and TRBJ2-5): DAMVIQNPRYQVTQFGKPVTLSCSQTLNHNVMYWYQQKSSQAPKLLFHYYDKDFNNEADTPDNFQSRRPNTSFCFLDIRSPGLGDTAMYLCATAGGRLQETQYFGPGTRLLVL.

This chain links TRBV19 with TRBJ2-3, with 7 bases lining up with TRBD2. The germline CDR1 and CDR2 sequences are LNHDA and SQIVND (reference sequence). The CDR3 is 14 residues long. V shed 10 bases and J 3 bases; nucleotides not matched to a gene: 10. CDR3 loop: CATAGTTRTDTQYF. Here the CDR3 DNA reads TGTGCCACCGCCGGGACTACGCGGACAGATACGCAGTATTTT.

The table lists this clone with a few counts. The chain employs TRBV2 and TRBJ1-5; a possible D gene is TRBD1 (6 bases). The germline V and J ends were trimmed by 5 bases and 4 bases, with 12 bases remaining between them. This CDR3 spans 14 amino acids. Germline CDR1 SNHLY, CDR2 FYNNEI. The CDR3 DNA reads TGTGCCAGCAGTCGGGTAGGGGGAAATCAGCCCCAGCATTTT. Its translation is CASSRVGGNQPQHF. Filled out from reference TRBV2 and TRBJ1-5, the complete variable domain reads EPEVTQTPSHQVTQMGQEVILRCVPISNHLYFYWYRQILGQKVEFLVSFYNNEISEKSEIFDDQFSVERPDGSNFTLKIRSTKLEDSAMYFCASSRVGGNQPQHFGDGTRLSIL.

The DNA for the CDR3 is TGTGCCAGCAGGTTGGGGGTTGAGGACACTGAAGCTTTCTTT. This sequence encodes CASRLGVEDTEAFF. The rearrangement uses TRBV6-1 and TRBJ1-1; a weak D match, TRBD1 (5 bases). CDR3 length equals 14 residues. V was pared by 6 bases and J by 3 bases, with 14 bases between. Germline-derived CDR1 and CDR2 are MNHNS and SASEGT.

The chain joins TRBV5-1 to TRBJ2-3; D is unresolved. CDR1 SGHRS and CDR2 YFSETQ come from the germline V gene. The CDR3 is made up of 13 amino acids. With 2 bases removed from V and 5 bases from J, the gap between germline ends came to 9 bases. The DNA of the CDR3 is TGCGCCAGCAGCTTCTGGCTAAAAGATACGCAGTATTTT. This encodes CASSFWLKDTQYF.

The V gene is TRBV7-2, the J gene TRBJ1-3; D possibly corresponds to TRBD1 (5 bases). CDR3 length: 14 residues. Germline assignment: CDR1 SGHTA and CDR2 FQGNSA. The ends were cut back, 5 bases at V and 1 base at J, with 9 bases in the middle. The DNA for the CDR3 is TGTGCCAGCAGCCCCGGGACGTCTGGAAACACCATATATTTT. It yields the protein CASSPGTSGNTIYF.

The chain has TRBV7-8 and TRBJ2-7; 8 bases are shared with TRBD2. V gave up 5 bases and J gave up 6 bases; unmatched junction bases: 9. The CDR3 extends over 14 amino acids. The germline V gene encodes CDR1 SGHVS and CDR2 FQNEAQ. This CDR3 reads CASSRGGGVAEQYF. The CDR3 nucleotides are TGTGCCAGCAGCCGGGGGGGAGGGGTGGCCGAGCAGTACTTC.

This chain connects TRBV7-2 to TRBJ2-5; a possible D gene is TRBD2 (8 bases). Germline V CDR1 and CDR2: SGHTA, FQGNSA. The CDR3 spans 15 residues. Deletions cut 7 bases from V and 4 bases from J, with 19 bases between. The CDR3 DNA reads TGTGCCAGCACCTCCAGGGGGAGCGGGGGAGAGACCCAGTACTTC. Amino acids: CASTSRGSGGETQYF.

This clone was counted only a few times. V usage is TRBV4-3 and J usage is TRBJ1-1; 9 bases map to TRBD1. CDR3 size: 14 residues. J was trimmed by 3 bases and V by 1 base; bases with no gene match: 0. Germline V gives CDR1 LGHNA, CDR2 YSLEER. The CDR3 sequence: CASSQGTGDTEAFF. CDR3 coding DNA: TGCGCCAGCAGCCAAGGGACAGGGGACACTGAAGCTTTCTTT.

The chain has TRBV7-9 and TRBJ2-5, with D perhaps TRBD2 (6 bases). The germline V gene encodes CDR1 SEHNR and CDR2 FQNEAQ (reference sequence). The CDR3 runs 15 residues. Trimming cost V 5 bases and J 5 bases, with 18 bases left between them. The CDR3 here is CASSPFSGVGETQYF. The CDR3 DNA reads as TGTGCCAGCAGCCCCTTCTCGGGGGTGGGGGAGACCCAGTACTTC.